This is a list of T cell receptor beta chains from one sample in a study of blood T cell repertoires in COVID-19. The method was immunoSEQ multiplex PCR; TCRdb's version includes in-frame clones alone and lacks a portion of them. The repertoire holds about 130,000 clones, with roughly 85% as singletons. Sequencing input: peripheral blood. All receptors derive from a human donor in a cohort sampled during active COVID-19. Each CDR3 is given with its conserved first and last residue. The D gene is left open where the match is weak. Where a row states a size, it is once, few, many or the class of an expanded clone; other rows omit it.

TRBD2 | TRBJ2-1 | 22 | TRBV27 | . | CASPKKVVERGESSNSYNEQFF | TGTGCCAGTCCGAAAAAGGTTGTGGAGCGGGGGGAATCCTCAAACTCCTACAATGAGCAGTTCTTC
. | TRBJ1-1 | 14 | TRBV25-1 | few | CASRDTTGFGEAFF | TGTGCCAGCAGGGACACGACAGGATTCGGTGAAGCTTTCTTT
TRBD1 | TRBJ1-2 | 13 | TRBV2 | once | CASSPDRDYGYTF | TGTGCCAGCAGTCCAGACAGGGACTATGGCTACACCTTC
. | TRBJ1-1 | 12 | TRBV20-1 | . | CSASTRNTEAFF | TGCAGTGCTAGTACCAGGAACACTGAAGCTTTCTTT
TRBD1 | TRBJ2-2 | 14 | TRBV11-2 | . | CASSSGQVTGELFF | TGTGCCAGCAGCTCAGGACAGGTTACCGGGGAGCTGTTTTTT
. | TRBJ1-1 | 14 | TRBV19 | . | CASRESDSYTEAFF | TGTGCCAGCCGAGAATCCGACAGCTACACTGAAGCTTTCTTT
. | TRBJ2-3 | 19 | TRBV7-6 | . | CASSPSPLRGARGTDTQYF | TGTGCCAGCAGCCCCAGCCCTCTTAGGGGGGCGCGGGGGACAGATACGCAGTATTTT
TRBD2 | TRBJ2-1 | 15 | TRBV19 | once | CASKGTSGSLNEQFF | TGTGCCAGTAAGGGGACTAGCGGGAGTCTGAATGAGCAGTTCTTC
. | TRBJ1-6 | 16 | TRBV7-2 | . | CASSLEGSSYNSPLHF | TGTGCCAGCAGCCTAGAAGGGAGCTCCTATAATTCACCCCTCCACTTT
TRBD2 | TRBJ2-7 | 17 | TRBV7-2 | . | CASSITSGGTYHYEQYF | TGTGCCAGCAGCATTACTAGCGGGGGTACCTATCACTACGAGCAGTACTTC
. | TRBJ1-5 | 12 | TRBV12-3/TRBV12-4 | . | CASTRGGQPQHF | TGTGCCAGCACCCGGGGGGGACAGCCCCAGCATTTT
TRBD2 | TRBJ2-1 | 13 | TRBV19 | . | CALTGGPYNEQFF | TGTGCTTTAACGGGAGGGCCTTACAATGAGCAGTTCTTC
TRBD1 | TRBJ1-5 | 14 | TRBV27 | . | CASSSTGGDQPQHF | TGTGCCAGCAGTTCAACAGGGGGCGATCAGCCCCAGCATTTT
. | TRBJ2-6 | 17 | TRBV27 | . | CASSFGTMISGANVLTF | TGTGCCAGCAGTTTCGGGACAATGATCTCTGGGGCCAACGTCCTGACTTTC
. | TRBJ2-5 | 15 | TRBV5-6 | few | CASSASGVPQETQYF | TGTGCCAGCAGCGCTTCCGGGGTCCCCCAAGAGACCCAGTACTTC
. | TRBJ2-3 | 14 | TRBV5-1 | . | CASSLEGELDTQYF | TGCGCCAGCAGCTTGGAAGGGGAACTGGATACGCAGTATTTT
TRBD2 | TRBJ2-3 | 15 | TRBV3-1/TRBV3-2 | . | CASSLAGDSTDTQYF | TGTGCCAGCAGCCTAGCGGGAGATTCCACAGATACGCAGTATTTT
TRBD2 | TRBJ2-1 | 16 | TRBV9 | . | CASSSWTSPTYNEQFF | TGTGCCAGCAGCTCTTGGACTAGTCCCACCTACAATGAGCAGTTCTTC
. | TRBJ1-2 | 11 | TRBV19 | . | CASTRSYGYTF | TGTGCCAGTACTCGCAGTTATGGCTACACCTTC
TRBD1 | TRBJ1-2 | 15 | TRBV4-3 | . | CASSQDIYRGDGYTF | TGCGCCAGCAGCCAAGATATCTACAGGGGAGATGGCTACACCTTC
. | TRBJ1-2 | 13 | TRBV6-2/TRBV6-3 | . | CASSFRGDYGYTF | TGTGCCAGCAGTTTTCGGGGGGACTATGGCTACACCTTC
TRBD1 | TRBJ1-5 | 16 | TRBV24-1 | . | CATSDPRTGNNQPQHF | TGTGCCACCAGTGATCCTCGGACAGGGAACAATCAGCCCCAGCATTTT
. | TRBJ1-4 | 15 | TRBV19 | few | CASSILGREGEKLFF | TGTGCCAGTAGTATTCTGGGCAGGGAAGGAGAAAAACTGTTTTTT
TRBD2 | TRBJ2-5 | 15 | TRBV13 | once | CASSLGGLAVETQYF | TGTGCCAGCAGCTTAGGTGGACTAGCTGTTGAGACCCAGTACTTC
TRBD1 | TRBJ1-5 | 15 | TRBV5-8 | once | CASSLLTGGNQPQHF | TGTGCCAGCAGCCTTTTAACAGGGGGCAATCAGCCCCAGCATTTT
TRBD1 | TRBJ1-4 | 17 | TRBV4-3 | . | CASSPKNKYGQVAKLFF | TGCGCCAGCAGCCCGAAAAATAAATATGGACAGGTCGCCAAACTGTTTTTT
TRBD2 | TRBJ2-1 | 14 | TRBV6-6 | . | CASSYGRELDGQFF | TGTGCCAGCAGTTACGGGAGGGAACTAGACGGGCAGTTCTTC
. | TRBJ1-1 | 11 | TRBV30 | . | CAWSAAGQAFF | TGTGCCTGGAGTGCGGCGGGACAAGCTTTCTTT
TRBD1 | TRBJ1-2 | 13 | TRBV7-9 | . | CASSLDGTEGYTF | TGTGCCAGCAGCTTAGACGGGACAGAGGGCTACACCTTC
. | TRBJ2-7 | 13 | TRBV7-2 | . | CASSPLQGYEQYF | TGTGCCAGCAGCCCCCTACAGGGTTACGAGCAGTACTTC
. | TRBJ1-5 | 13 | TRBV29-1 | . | CSVDGGEGQPQHF | TGCAGCGTTGATGGGGGGGAGGGTCAGCCCCAGCATTTT
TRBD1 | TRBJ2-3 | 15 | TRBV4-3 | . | CASSEGARGTDTQYF | TGCGCCAGCAGCGAGGGGGCGCGGGGCACAGATACGCAGTATTTT
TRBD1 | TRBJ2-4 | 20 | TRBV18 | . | CASSPTRTGDVRLAKNIQYF | TGTGCCAGCTCACCTACCCGGACAGGGGACGTCAGACTAGCCAAAAACATTCAGTACTTC
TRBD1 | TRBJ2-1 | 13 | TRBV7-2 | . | CASSRDRGNEQFF | TGTGCCAGCAGCCGGGACAGGGGCAATGAGCAGTTCTTC
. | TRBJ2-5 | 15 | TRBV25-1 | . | CASSEYQRIQETQYF | TGTGCCAGCAGTGAATACCAGCGAATCCAAGAGACCCAGTACTTC